Following are 15 T cell receptor beta chains from one sample sequenced in a study of shared T cell receptors in the human thymus. TCRdb's table, derived via immunoSEQ multiplex PCR, lists solely in-frame clones and lacks some. The sample has hundreds of thousands of clones; approximately 87% are singletons. This sample also belongs to another study, concerning human thymus T cells.

The sample taken for sequencing was thymocytes. These receptors came from a boy younger than two with a congenital heart defect.

This clone was observed once. This chain joins TRBV4-1 and TRBJ2-5, with no clear D. The CDR3 totals 15 residues. Germline V gene lookup returns CDR1 MGHRA and CDR2 YSYEKL. V was cut by 0 bases and J by 2 bases, with 10 bases left in between. The CDR3 coding sequence is TGCGCCAGCAGCCAAGAAGGAACAGTTCAAGAGACCCAGTACTTC. Its protein is CASSQEGTVQETQYF.

The rearrangement joins TRBV6-4 to TRBJ1-2, with a possible D match to TRBD1 (6 bases). The V gene's germline CDR1 is MRHNA and CDR2 SNTAGT. The CDR3 is 14 residues long. Trimming stripped 6 bases from V and 8 bases from J, with 19 bases between. The CDR3 sequence is CASRDRQAQGGYTF. The CDR3 region has the DNA TGTGCCAGCAGAGACAGACAGGCTCAGGGCGGCTACACCTTC.

CDR3 sequence (DNA): TGTGCCAGTAGTACAATCCTTAAGCGGGACCCCTCCTACAATGAGCAGTTCTTC. Its translation is CASSTILKRDPSYNEQFF. This rearrangement joins TRBV19 to TRBJ2-1; 7 positions match TRBD2. This CDR3 region has 18 residues. Germline V gives CDR1 LNHDA, CDR2 SQIVND (reference sequence). V lost 4 bases, J lost 0 bases, and 12 bases stayed unmatched.

The chain couples TRBV28 to TRBJ2-7; 9 positions match TRBD1. With V trimmed by 3 bases and J by 3 bases, 12 bases remained unmatched. CDR1 and CDR2 (germline): MDHEN, SYDVKM. The CDR3 has 17 residues. CDR3 nucleotide sequence: TGTGCCAGCAGTTTTGGGATCCCGGGACAGGGCGGCTACGAGCAGTACTTC. Encoded protein: CASSFGIPGQGGYEQYF.

This clone was seen a single time. The chain combines TRBV27 with TRBJ2-2, with a tentative D call TRBD2 (5 bases). Looked up from germline, CDR1 is MNHEY and CDR2 is SMNVEV (reference sequence). V shed 4 bases and J shed 8 bases, with 14 bases lying between them. CDR3 length: 14 residues. The CDR3 nucleotides are TGTGCCAGCAGTTGGGCCGCGGGTACGGGGGAGCTGTTTTTT. It translates to CASSWAAGTGELFF.

The chain is built from TRBV7-9 and TRBJ2-7; 8 bases agree with TRBD1. The V gene end was trimmed by 2 bases and the J gene end by 5 bases; junction bases not matched to a gene: 14. The CDR3 is 17 residues long. The V gene's germline CDR1 is SEHNR and CDR2 FQNEAQ (reference sequence). The CDR3 sequence: CASSLSIPHDRGHEQYF. The DNA of the CDR3 is TGTGCCAGCAGCTTAAGTATTCCCCACGACAGGGGCCACGAGCAGTACTTC.

V usage is TRBV10-2 and J usage is TRBJ2-7; 9 positions agree with TRBD1. The germline V gene encodes CDR1 WSHSY and CDR2 SAAADI. The CDR3 runs to 12 residues. The J segment lost 7 bases and the V segment lost 7 bases, leaving 5 bases of the junction unmatched. CDR3 sequence: CASTRTGEEQYF. The CDR3 coding sequence is TGCGCCAGCACCCGGACAGGGGAAGAGCAGTACTTC.

The rearrangement joins TRBV4-3 to TRBJ2-7; 7 nucleotides line up with TRBD2. Germline V gene sequence: CDR1 LGHNA, CDR2 YSLEER. With V trimmed by 1 base and J by 2 bases, 5 bases remained unmatched. The CDR3 has 15 amino acids. The CDR3 sequence is CASSQGLAAPYEQYF. In DNA form, the CDR3 reads TGCGCCAGCAGCCAAGGGCTAGCGGCCCCCTACGAGCAGTACTTC.

The chain links TRBV19 to TRBJ2-7, with 8 bases fitting TRBD1. The ends lost 6 bases at V and 3 bases at J; junction bases unmatched: 4. The CDR3 is 13 amino acids. In germline, CDR1 is LNHDA, CDR2 SQIVND (reference sequence). The CDR3 DNA follows: TGTGCCAGTAGAGAGACAGGGGTCTACGAGCAGTACTTC. Protein product: CASRETGVYEQYF.

CDR3 sequence: CASSQILAGEISYNEQFF. The CDR3 DNA sequence: TGCGCCAGCAGCCAGATCCTAGCGGGAGAAATCTCCTACAATGAGCAGTTCTTC. This sequence joins TRBV4-1 and TRBJ2-1; 10 positions agree with TRBD2. J gave up 0 bases and V 3 bases, and 8 bases lay outside the gene matches. This CDR3 has 18 amino acids. Germline-derived CDR1 and CDR2 are MGHRA and YSYEKL.

V and J are TRBV10-1 and TRBJ2-2; 12 nucleotides line up with TRBD2. The junction had 6 bases not matched to a gene; V was cut back by 8 bases and J by 5 bases. The CDR3 contains 15 residues. From germline, CDR1 is WNHNN and CDR2 SYGVQD (reference sequence). In DNA form, the CDR3 reads TGCGCCAGCCCCCGACTAGCGGGAGATACCGGGGAGCTGTTTTTT. Protein: CASPRLAGDTGELFF.

The chain recombines TRBV5-1 with TRBJ2-1, with D maybe TRBD1 (5 bases). The CDR3 consists of 14 residues. V lost 8 bases and J lost 6, with 18 bases in between. Germline values: CDR1 SGHRS, CDR2 YFSETQ. The CDR3 DNA reads TGCGCCAGTGACTGGTTGGGGCCCAGCAATGAGCAGTTCTTC. Its protein is CASDWLGPSNEQFF.

The CDR3, as DNA: TGTGCCAGCAGCCAGGGACAGCGGCTAGAGCAGTACTTC. Protein: CASSQGQRLEQYF. The chain recombines TRBV13 with TRBJ2-7; 7 positions match TRBD1. Germline V lookup: CDR1 PRHDT, CDR2 FYEKMQ (reference sequence). This CDR3 has 13 residues. The V gene end was trimmed by 5 bases and the J gene end by 7 bases; junction bases not matched to a gene: 8. Complete variable domain (other parts from reference TRBV13 and TRBJ2-7): AAGVIQSPRHLIKEKRETATLKCYPIPRHDTVYWYQQGPGQDPQFLISFYEKMQSDKGSIPDRFSAQQFSDYHSELNMSSLELGDSALYFCASSQGQRLEQYFGPGTRLTVT.

The chain couples TRBV27 to TRBJ2-3, with D possibly matching TRBD2 (7 bases). The CDR3 totals 14 residues. V dropped 8 bases and J dropped 8 bases, with 20 bases sitting between them. CDR1 and CDR2 (germline): MNHEY, SMNVEV (reference sequence). For the CDR3, the DNA is TGTGCCAGCCACGGGAGGAGGGGGTCTGGTACGCAGTATTTT. Its protein is CASHGRRGSGTQYF.

The rearrangement links TRBV4-3 to TRBJ2-1; D is undetermined. The V end was cut by 0 bases, the J end by 0 bases, with 12 bases between. This CDR3 has 17 residues. From germline, CDR1 is LGHNA and CDR2 YSLEER. Here the CDR3 reads CASSQDTTLSSYNEQFF. The CDR3 DNA is TGCGCCAGCAGCCAAGATACGACTTTAAGCTCCTACAATGAGCAGTTCTTC.